Presented here are 18 T cell receptor beta chains from one specimen sequenced in a study of blood T cell repertoires in COVID-19. The repertoire was sequenced with immunoSEQ multiplex PCR; TCRdb's copy has only in-frame clones and lacks some. This table holds more than 200,000 clones, about 84% found once. The sample taken for sequencing was PBMCs or T cells enriched from blood (not recorded which). All receptors come from a woman between 40 and 50 years old with acute COVID-19.

The V call is TRBV7-9, the J call TRBJ2-3; D perhaps matches TRBD1 (5 bases). The CDR3 runs 15 residues. Germline CDR1 is SEHNR and CDR2 is FQNEAQ (reference sequence). The ends were cut back, 2 bases at V and 3 bases at J, with 12 bases in the middle. The CDR3 protein is CASSLFQGNTDTQYF. CDR3 DNA sequence: TGTGCCAGCAGCTTATTTCAGGGTAATACAGATACGCAGTATTTT.

The V call is TRBV25-1, the J call TRBJ2-3; D is unresolved. V lost 6 bases and J lost 1, with 11 bases in between. The CDR3 runs 14 residues. Germline-derived CDR1 and CDR2 are MGHDK and SYGVNS. The CDR3 bases are TGTGCCAGCAGGTCCCTGGCTGGCACAGATACGCAGTATTTT. It specifies CASRSLAGTDTQYF.

The chain couples TRBV28 to TRBJ1-2; tentatively, D is TRBD1 (6 bases). The V gene lost 11 bases and the J gene lost 5 bases, with 15 bases spanning the gap. The CDR3 runs 12 residues. Germline values: CDR1 MDHEN, CDR2 SYDVKM. CDR3 nucleotides: TGTGCCGGTTACAGGGAAGCTTATGGCTACACCTTC. Its translation is CAGYREAYGYTF.

The V gene is TRBV24-1, the J gene TRBJ2-1, with TRBD2 matching over 11 bases. Germline V gene lookup returns CDR1 KGHDR and CDR2 SFDVKD. There are 15 residues in the CDR3. The ends lost 3 bases at V and 6 bases at J; junction bases unmatched: 3. This CDR3 is CATSDGTSGSNEQFF. In nucleotides, the CDR3 is TGTGCCACCAGTGATGGGACTAGCGGTAGCAATGAGCAGTTCTTC.

The chain uses TRBV2 and TRBJ2-5; a possible D gene is TRBD2 (5 bases). This CDR3 contains 13 residues. V shed 5 bases and J shed 5 bases, with 12 bases lying between them. Germline CDR1 reads SNHLY; CDR2 reads FYNNEI. The CDR3 reads CASSFSEGETQYF. DNA of the CDR3: TGTGCCAGCAGTTTTAGCGAGGGCGAGACCCAGTACTTC. Supplemented by reference TRBV2 and TRBJ2-5, the full variable domain reads EPEVTQTPSHQVTQMGQEVILRCVPISNHLYFYWYRQILGQKVEFLVSFYNNEISEKSEIFDDQFSVERPDGSNFTLKIRSTKLEDSAMYFCASSFSEGETQYFGPGTRLLVL.

The rearrangement joins TRBV30 to TRBJ2-2; 10 nucleotides line up with TRBD1. CDR1 GTSNPN and CDR2 SVGIG come from the germline V gene (reference sequence). The junction had 3 bases not matched to a gene; V was cut back by 3 bases and J by 5 bases. The CDR3 is 14 residues long. The CDR3 reads CAWRGDRGTGELFF. CDR3 coding DNA: TGTGCCTGGAGGGGGGACAGGGGAACCGGGGAGCTGTTTTTT.

The chain uses TRBV30 and TRBJ1-1; 9 bases line up with TRBD1. CDR1 and CDR2 from the germline V gene are GTSNPN and SVGIG (reference sequence). This CDR3 is built from 15 residues. Germline trimming cut 2 bases from V and 3 bases from J; bases unmatched to any gene: 7. The CDR3 DNA is TGTGCCTGGAGTCCGAAGCGGACAGGGGACACTGAAGCTTTCTTT. It specifies CAWSPKRTGDTEAFF.

The chain links TRBV19 to TRBJ2-7; 12 nucleotides align to TRBD2. The CDR3 contains 15 residues. The trim removed 7 bases at V and 3 bases at J, leaving 7 bases unmatched. CDR1 LNHDA and CDR2 SQIVND come from the germline V gene (reference sequence). CDR3 sequence reads: CASTPGLAGSYEQYF. Here the CDR3 DNA reads TGTGCCAGTACACCAGGACTAGCGGGAAGCTACGAGCAGTACTTC.

The J gene is TRBJ1-6, the V gene TRBV28, with a weak D call TRBD1 (5 bases). V lost 6 bases and J 10 bases, leaving 16 bases between the germline ends. Germline V lookup: CDR1 MDHEN, CDR2 SYDVKM. This CDR3 spans 14 amino acids. The CDR3 DNA reads as TGTGCCAGCAGCTCGGGACTCTCAAGGTCACCCCTCCACTTT. Amino acids: CASSSGLSRSPLHF.

The chain is built from TRBV19 and TRBJ2-2, with 11 bases lining up with TRBD2. This CDR3 has 18 residues. The germline V gene encodes CDR1 LNHDA and CDR2 SQIVND (reference sequence). With 7 bases clipped from V and 0 bases from J, the junction kept 10 bases outside the gene matches. The CDR3 sequence is CASTSSLAGASNTGELFF. Written as DNA, the CDR3 is TGTGCCAGTACCTCCTCACTAGCGGGGGCCTCGAACACCGGGGAGCTGTTTTTT.

The chain has TRBV6-5 and TRBJ1-2, with TRBD1 matching over 9 bases. The CDR3 spans 15 residues. The ends lost 6 bases at V and 5 bases at J; junction bases unmatched: 10. Looked up from germline, CDR1 is MNHEY and CDR2 is SVGAGI. The CDR3 nucleotides are TGTGCCAGCAGCGGAGCGTGGGGACAGGGATATGGCTACACCTTC. Translating it yields CASSGAWGQGYGYTF.

This clone appeared once. The chain has TRBV28 and TRBJ1-1, with D possibly matching TRBD1 (5 bases). The V and J ends lost 2 bases and 3 bases respectively, with 16 bases between them. The V gene's germline CDR1 is MDHEN and CDR2 SYDVKM. The CDR3 loop spans 16 amino acids. The CDR3: CASSLLQGPGDTEAFF. CDR3 DNA sequence: TGTGCCAGCAGTTTACTGCAGGGTCCGGGGGACACTGAAGCTTTCTTT.

The CDR3, as DNA: TGTGCCAGCAGCGTAGGGGCCTTTGGCGCTGGGGCCAACGTCCTGACTTTC. Translation gives CASSVGAFGAGANVLTF. The chain couples TRBV9 to TRBJ2-6; no clear D. Germline V CDR1 and CDR2: SGDLS, YYNGEE. Trimming pared 0 bases from V and 2 bases from J, leaving 12 bases between. The CDR3 has 17 amino acids. The complete variable domain, with remaining parts taken from reference TRBV9 and TRBJ2-6, reads DSGVTQTPKHLITATGQRVTLRCSPRSGDLSVYWYQQSLDQGLQFLIQYYNGEERAKGNILERFSAQQFPDLHSELNLSSLELGDSALYFCASSVGAFGAGANVLTFGAGSRLTVL.

V and J are TRBV19 and TRBJ1-2, with D maybe TRBD1 (6 bases). The CDR3 extends over 13 amino acids. The germline V gene has CDR1 LNHDA and CDR2 SQIVND (reference sequence). V lost 7 bases, J lost 3 bases, and 12 bases lay in between. Written as DNA, the CDR3 is TGTGCCAGTACCCCCTCAGGGGACTATGGCTACACCTTC. Translating gives CASTPSGDYGYTF.

J is TRBJ2-7 and V is TRBV7-3; no clear D gene. Germline V gene data show CDR1 as SGHTA and CDR2 as FQGTGA. The CDR3 loop spans 13 amino acids. Trimming cost V 2 bases and J 5 bases, with 10 bases left between them. The CDR3 protein is CASSLSPANEQYF. CDR3 coding DNA: TGTGCCAGCAGCTTATCTCCCGCGAACGAGCAGTACTTC.

J is TRBJ2-7 and V is TRBV5-4; a possible D gene is TRBD1 (5 bases). The germline V and J ends were trimmed by 4 bases and 6 bases, with 14 bases remaining between them. The CDR3 is 13 amino acids. Germline loops: CDR1 SGHNT, CDR2 YYREEE (reference sequence). The CDR3 DNA follows: TGTGCCAGCAGCCTGTGGCAGGGCGCCGAGCAGTACTTC. This codes for CASSLWQGAEQYF.

The chain employs TRBV11-2 and TRBJ2-7; unclear D gene. V gave up 1 base and J gave up 4 bases, with 8 bases separating them. The germline CDR1 and CDR2 sequences are SGHAT and FQNNGV. The CDR3 is 13 residues long. The CDR3 nucleotides read TGTGCCAGCAGCTTAGGGTCGACTTACGAGCAGTACTTC. This codes for CASSLGSTYEQYF.

J is TRBJ1-5 and V is TRBV24-1, with TRBD1 as a possible D gene (6 bases). Looked up from germline, CDR1 is KGHDR and CDR2 is SFDVKD. The CDR3 extends over 14 amino acids. V lost 5 bases and J lost 4, with 11 bases in between. The CDR3 region is CATSVGGQNQPQHF. CDR3 DNA: TGTGCCACCAGTGTCGGGGGGCAAAATCAGCCCCAGCATTTT.